This paragraph covers one T cell receptor (beta chain) sequence. Its antigen is unknown. The data were obtained in a study of PD-1 blockade in classical Hodgkin lymphoma. Overall study findings and caveats: Underlying causes for the observed repertoire differences were not defined, possibly disease activity or prior therapy.

Time point defined: newly diagnosed, previously untreated cHL patient sample. Comparator PBMCs were from newly diagnosed, untreated classical Hodgkin lymphoma. V was shortened by 8 bases and J by 3 bases, with 11 bases between the two germline ends. The CDR3 covers 13 residues. Per germline, CDR1 SNHLY and CDR2 FYNNEI. Sequencing was performed with immunoSEQ multiplex PCR; in TCRdb, only in-frame clones are kept and a portion is missing. The profile covers tens of thousands of clones, with 85% to 95% appearing a single time and approximately 4% taken by the ten largest. This TCR derives from a human donor with classical Hodgkin lymphoma. Sequenced: peripheral blood mononuclear cells (PBMCs). The chain carries TRBV2 and TRBJ1-5, with no clear D. The CDR3 DNA reads as TGTGCCAGCCTCTTGGGTTCCAATCAGCCCCAGCATTTT. It specifies CASLLGSNQPQHF. Full variable domain (outside the CDR3, taken from reference TRBV2 and TRBJ1-5): EPEVTQTPSHQVTQMGQEVILRCVPISNHLYFYWYRQILGQKVEFLVSFYNNEISEKSEIFDDQFSVERPDGSNFTLKIRSTKLEDSAMYFCASLLGSNQPQHFGDGTRLSIL.